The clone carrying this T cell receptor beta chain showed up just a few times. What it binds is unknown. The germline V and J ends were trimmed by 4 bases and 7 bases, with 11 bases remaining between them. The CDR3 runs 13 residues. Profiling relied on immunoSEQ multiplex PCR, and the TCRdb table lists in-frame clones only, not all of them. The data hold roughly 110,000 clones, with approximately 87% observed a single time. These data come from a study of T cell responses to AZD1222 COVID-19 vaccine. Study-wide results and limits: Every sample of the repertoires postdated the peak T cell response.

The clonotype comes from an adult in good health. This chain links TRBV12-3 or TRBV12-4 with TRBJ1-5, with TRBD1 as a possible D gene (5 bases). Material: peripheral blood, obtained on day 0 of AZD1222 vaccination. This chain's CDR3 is CASSYGGDQPQHF. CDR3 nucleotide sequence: TGTGCCAGCAGTTACGGGGGAGACCAGCCCCAGCATTTT.